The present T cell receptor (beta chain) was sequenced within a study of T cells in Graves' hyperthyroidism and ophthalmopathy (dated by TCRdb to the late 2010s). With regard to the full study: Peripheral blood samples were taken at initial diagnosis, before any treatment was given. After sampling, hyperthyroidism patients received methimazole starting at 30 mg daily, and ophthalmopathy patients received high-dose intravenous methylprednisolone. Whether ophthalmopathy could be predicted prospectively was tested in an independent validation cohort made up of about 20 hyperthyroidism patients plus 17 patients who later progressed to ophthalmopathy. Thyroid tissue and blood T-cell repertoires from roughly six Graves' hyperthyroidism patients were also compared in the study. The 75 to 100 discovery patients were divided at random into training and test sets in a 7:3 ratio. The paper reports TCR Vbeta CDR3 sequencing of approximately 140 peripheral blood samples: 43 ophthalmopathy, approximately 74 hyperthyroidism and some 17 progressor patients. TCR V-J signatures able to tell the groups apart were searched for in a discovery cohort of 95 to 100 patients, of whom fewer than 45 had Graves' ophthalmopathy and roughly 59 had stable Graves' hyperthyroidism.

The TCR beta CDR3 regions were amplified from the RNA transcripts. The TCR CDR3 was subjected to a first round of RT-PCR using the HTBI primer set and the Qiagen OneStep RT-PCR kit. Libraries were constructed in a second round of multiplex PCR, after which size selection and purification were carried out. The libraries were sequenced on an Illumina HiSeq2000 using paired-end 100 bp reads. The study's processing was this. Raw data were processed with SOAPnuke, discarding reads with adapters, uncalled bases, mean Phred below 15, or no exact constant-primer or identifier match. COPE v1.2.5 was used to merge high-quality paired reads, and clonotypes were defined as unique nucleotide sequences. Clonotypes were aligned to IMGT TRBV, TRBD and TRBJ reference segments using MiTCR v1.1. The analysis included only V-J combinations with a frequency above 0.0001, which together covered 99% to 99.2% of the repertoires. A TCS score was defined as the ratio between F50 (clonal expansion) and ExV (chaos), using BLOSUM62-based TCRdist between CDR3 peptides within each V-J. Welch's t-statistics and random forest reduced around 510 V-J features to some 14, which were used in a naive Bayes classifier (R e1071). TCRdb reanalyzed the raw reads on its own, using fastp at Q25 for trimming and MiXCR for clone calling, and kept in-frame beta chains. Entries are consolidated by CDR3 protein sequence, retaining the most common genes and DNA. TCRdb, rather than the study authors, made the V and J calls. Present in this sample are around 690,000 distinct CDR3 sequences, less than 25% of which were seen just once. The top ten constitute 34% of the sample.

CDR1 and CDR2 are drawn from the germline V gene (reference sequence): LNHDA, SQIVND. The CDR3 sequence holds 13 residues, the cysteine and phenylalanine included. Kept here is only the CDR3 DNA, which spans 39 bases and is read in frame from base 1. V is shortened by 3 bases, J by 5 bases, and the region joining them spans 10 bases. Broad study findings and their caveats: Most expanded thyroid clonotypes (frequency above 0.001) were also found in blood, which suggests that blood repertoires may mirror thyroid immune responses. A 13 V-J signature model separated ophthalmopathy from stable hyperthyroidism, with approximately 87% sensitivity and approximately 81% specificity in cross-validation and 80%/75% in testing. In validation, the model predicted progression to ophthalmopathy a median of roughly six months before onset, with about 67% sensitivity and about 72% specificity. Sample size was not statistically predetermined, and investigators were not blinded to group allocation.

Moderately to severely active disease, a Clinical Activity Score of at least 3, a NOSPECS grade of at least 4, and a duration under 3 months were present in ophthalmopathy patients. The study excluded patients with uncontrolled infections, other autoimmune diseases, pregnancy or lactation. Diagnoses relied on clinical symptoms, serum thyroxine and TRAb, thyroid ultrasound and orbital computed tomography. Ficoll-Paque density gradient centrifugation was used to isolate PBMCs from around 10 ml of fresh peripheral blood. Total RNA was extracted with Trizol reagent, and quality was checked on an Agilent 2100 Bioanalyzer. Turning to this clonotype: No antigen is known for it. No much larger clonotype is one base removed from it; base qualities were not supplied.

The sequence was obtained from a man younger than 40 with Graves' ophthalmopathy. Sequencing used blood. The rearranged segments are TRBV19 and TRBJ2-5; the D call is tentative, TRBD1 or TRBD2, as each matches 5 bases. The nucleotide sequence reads TGTGCCAGTAGTATCACCGGGGCCGAGACCCAGTACTTC. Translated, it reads CASSITGAETQYF.